The table lists the clone carrying this T cell receptor (beta chain) with many counts. Its antigen is unidentified. The data stem from a study of T-cell memory formation after mild COVID-19. The CDR3 loop spans 21 amino acids. Losses at the gene ends were 4 bases for V and 4 bases for J; bases not matched to a gene: 25. Germline V gene data show CDR1 as SGHRS and CDR2 as YFSETQ. Overall study findings and caveats: Later expanders leaned CD4+, whereas day 15 to 85 contracting clones were balanced CD4/CD8. Shrinking CD4+ clones were chiefly CM and EM; CD8+ ones were chiefly EMRA.

TCRdb re-analysed the 5' RACE reads in MiXCR, keeping a single row per CDR3 protein. The table records more than 100,000 distinct CDR3 sequences, 5% to 6.5% of them present only once. Sequencing used PBMCs or a T cell subset sorted from them (not recorded which). The sequence came from an adult woman who had mild COVID-19 (a few samples of this study predate the infection). Cell type and time point are not known. This sequence joins TRBV5-1 and TRBJ2-1; 8 bases agree with TRBD2. The CDR3 coding sequence is TGCGCCAGCAGCCCAAGCCCTTCCGCCCGGGGTAGCGGGGTCTCTTACAATGAGCAGTTCTTC. Amino acid sequence: CASSPSPSARGSGVSYNEQFF.